This T cell receptor (beta chain) was identified in a study of T cell responses to AZD1222 COVID-19 vaccine. Concerning this clone: What it binds is unknown.

Using immunoSEQ multiplex PCR, the repertoire was profiled, and TCRdb retains in-frame clones only, with some absent. The table has approximately 100,000 clones, approximately 91% seen once; the top ten hold 4% to 5%. Broader study findings: The study identified only five or six AZD1222 recipients as seropositive at baseline.

Germline V gives CDR1 SNHLY, CDR2 FYNNEI. The V segment lost 3 bases and the J segment 0 bases; nucleotides outside the gene matches: 5. The CDR3 has 16 residues. The TCR originated in an adult in good health. The starting material was peripheral blood, obtained on day 0 of AZD1222 vaccination. The chain is built from TRBV2 and TRBJ1-3, with TRBD1 matching 7 bases. The CDR3 DNA is TGTGCCAGCAGTGAGGACAGGCCTAGCTCTGGAAACACCATATATTTT. Protein product: CASSEDRPSSGNTIYF. Supplemented by reference TRBV2 and TRBJ1-3, the full variable domain reads EPEVTQTPSHQVTQMGQEVILRCVPISNHLYFYWYRQILGQKVEFLVSFYNNEISEKSEIFDDQFSVERPDGSNFTLKIRSTKLEDSAMYFCASSEDRPSSGNTIYFGEGSWLTVV.